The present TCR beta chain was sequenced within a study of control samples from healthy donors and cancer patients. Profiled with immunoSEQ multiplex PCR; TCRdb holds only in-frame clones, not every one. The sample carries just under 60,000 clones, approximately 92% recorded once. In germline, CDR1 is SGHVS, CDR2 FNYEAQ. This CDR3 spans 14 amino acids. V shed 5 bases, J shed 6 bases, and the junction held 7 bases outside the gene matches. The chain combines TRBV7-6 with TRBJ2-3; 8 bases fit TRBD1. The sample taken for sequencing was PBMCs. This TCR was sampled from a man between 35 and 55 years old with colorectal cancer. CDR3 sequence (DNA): TGTGCCAGCAGCCTGACAGGGGTCGCCGATACGCAGTATTTT. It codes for CASSLTGVADTQYF.